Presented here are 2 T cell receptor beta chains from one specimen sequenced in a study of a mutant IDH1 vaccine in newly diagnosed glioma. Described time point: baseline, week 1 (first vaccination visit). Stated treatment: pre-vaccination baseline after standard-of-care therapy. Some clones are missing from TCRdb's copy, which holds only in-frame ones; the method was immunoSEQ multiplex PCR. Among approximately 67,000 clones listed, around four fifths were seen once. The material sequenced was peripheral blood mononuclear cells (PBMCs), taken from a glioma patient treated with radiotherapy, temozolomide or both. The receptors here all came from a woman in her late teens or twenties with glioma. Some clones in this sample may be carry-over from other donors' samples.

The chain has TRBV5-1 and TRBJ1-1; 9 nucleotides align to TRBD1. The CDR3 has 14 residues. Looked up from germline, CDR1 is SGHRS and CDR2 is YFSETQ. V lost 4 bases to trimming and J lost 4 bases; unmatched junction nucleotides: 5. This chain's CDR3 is CASSHGQGSTEAFF. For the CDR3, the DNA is TGCGCCAGCAGCCACGGACAGGGGAGCACTGAAGCTTTCTTT.

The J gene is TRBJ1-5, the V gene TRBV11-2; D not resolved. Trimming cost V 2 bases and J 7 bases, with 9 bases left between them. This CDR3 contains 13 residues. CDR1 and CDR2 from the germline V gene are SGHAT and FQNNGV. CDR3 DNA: TGTGCCAGCAGCTTATCAATAGACCAGCCCCAGCATTTT. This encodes CASSLSIDQPQHF.